This passage covers 18 T cell receptor beta chains from one sample sequenced in a study of vaccination and CD4 T cells after COVID-19. Antigen specificity for these receptors is unknown. Scientists ran DNA taken from cultured CD4+ T cells through the Oncomine TCR Beta short-read assay for sequencing. MiXCR was run by TCRdb on the PCR reads, yielding one entry per CDR3 protein. The table has 17,000 or so distinct CDR3 sequences, about 23% seen once. Sample treatment: approximately nine-day PBMC culture with coronavirus spike peptide pools or control peptides (ViraFEST assay). Input material: cultured CD4+ T cells from blood. The receptors here all came from a human donor with COVID-19.

The V and J genes are TRBV25-1 and TRBJ1-1; no firm D call. The germline V and J ends were trimmed by 4 bases and 1 base, with 4 bases remaining between them. The CDR3 consists of 12 residues. Germline V gene sequence: CDR1 MGHDK, CDR2 SYGVNS. CDR3 coding DNA: TGTGCCAGCAGTGGGGGGAACACTGAAGCTTTCTTT. It yields the protein CASSGGNTEAFF. Full variable domain (missing parts from reference TRBV25-1 and TRBJ1-1): EADIYQTPRYLVIGTGKKITLECSQTMGHDKMYWYQQDPGMELHLIHYSYGVNSTEKGDLSSESTVSRIRTEHFPLTLESARPSHTSQYLCASSGGNTEAFFGQGTRLTVV.

With respect to this clonotype: A read error may explain this, as a much larger clone is one base away. The CDR3 coding sequence is TGCAGTACCAGCCCAGGGGATCAGCCCCAGCATTTT. Protein: CSTSPGDQPQHF. The chain carries TRBV20-1 and TRBJ1-5, with a tentative D call TRBD1 (6 bases). CDR1 DFQATT and CDR2 SNEGSKA come from the germline V gene (reference sequence). The CDR3 is 12 amino acids. Trimming shortened V by 8 bases and J by 5 bases, and 13 bases separated the two germline ends.

Sample share makes this clonotype medium-sized. This sequence joins TRBV6-1 and TRBJ1-2, with no clear D. V shed 8 bases and J shed 6 bases, with 16 bases lying between them. CDR1 MNHNS and CDR2 SASEGT come from the germline V gene. The CDR3 consists of 13 residues. In DNA form, the CDR3 reads TGTGCCAGCGGTGGGAGTGGGGAAAATGGCTACACCTTC. Residues: CASGGSGENGYTF.

The CDR3 DNA reads as TGCGCCAGCAGCTTGGCCGTTCGAGGGCGCCAAGAGACCCAGTACTTC. Its translation: CASSLAVRGRQETQYF. The chain is built from TRBV5-1 and TRBJ2-5; D perhaps matches TRBD2 (5 bases). Per germline, CDR1 SGHRS and CDR2 YFSETQ. The V gene lost 0 bases and the J gene lost 1 base, with 13 bases spanning the gap. The CDR3 totals 16 residues. The full variable domain, completed using reference TRBV5-1 and TRBJ2-5, is KAGVTQTPRYLIKTRGQQVTLSCSPISGHRSVSWYQQTPGQGLQFLFEYFSETQRNKGNFPGRFSGRQFSNSRSEMNVSTLELGDSALYLCASSLAVRGRQETQYFGPGTRLLVL.

This chain uses TRBV6-2 or TRBV6-3 with TRBJ1-3; TRBD1 might be the D (6 bases). The germline V gene has CDR1 MNHEY and CDR2 SVGEGT. The CDR3 has 14 residues. The ends were cut back, 7 bases at V and 2 bases at J, with 12 bases in the middle. The CDR3 reads CASTEGGTGNTIYF. The DNA of the CDR3 is TGTGCCAGCACCGAGGGGGGAACTGGAAACACCATATATTTT.

The V call is TRBV18, the J call TRBJ1-1; 7 nucleotides agree with TRBD1. V lost 3 bases to trimming and J lost 2 bases; unmatched junction nucleotides: 3. The CDR3 is 14 residues long. CDR1 and CDR2 from the germline V gene are KGHSH and LQKENI. Here the CDR3 DNA reads TGTGCCAGCTCACCCGGACAGGAAAACACTGAAGCTTTCTTT. This translates into CASSPGQENTEAFF. The full variable domain, completed using reference TRBV18 and TRBJ1-1, is NAGVMQNPRHLVRRRGQEARLRCSPMKGHSHVYWYRQLPEEGLKFMVYLQKENIIDESGMPKERFSAEFPKEGPSILRIQQVVRGDSAAYFCASSPGQENTEAFFGQGTRLTVV.

This clonotype is a singleton in its sample. The chain recombines TRBV19 with TRBJ1-1; D might be TRBD1 (5 bases). The CDR3 is made up of 18 amino acids. CDR1 and CDR2 (germline): LNHDA, SQIVND (reference sequence). The germline V and J ends were trimmed by 1 base and 0 bases, with 18 bases remaining between them. CDR3 in DNA: TGTGCCAGTAGTATAGTCCCTGGGACCCCACCGATGAACACTGAAGCTTTCTTT. It specifies CASSIVPGTPPMNTEAFF.

This sequence joins TRBV28 and TRBJ1-5; D unclear. The germline V and J ends were trimmed by 8 bases and 4 bases, with 15 bases remaining between them. There are 14 residues in the CDR3. Germline lookup yields CDR1 MDHEN and CDR2 SYDVKM. The CDR3 here is CASHPAPQNQPQHF. CDR3 sequence (DNA): TGTGCCAGCCATCCGGCACCACAAAATCAGCCCCAGCATTTT.

This clonotype was seen more than once but under ten times. The chain joins TRBV5-5 to TRBJ2-2, with D possibly matching TRBD1 (7 bases). Germline V lookup: CDR1 SGHKS, CDR2 YYEKEE (reference sequence). V was cut by 0 bases and J by 6 bases, with 12 bases left in between. The CDR3 length is 15 residues. CDR3 sequence (DNA): TGTGCCAGCAGCTTGGCAGGGGGGTTAGCCGGGGAGCTGTTTTTT. It yields the protein CASSLAGGLAGELFF. The full variable domain, in which reference TRBV5-5 and TRBJ2-2 provide the parts outside the CDR3, is DAGVTQSPTHLIKTRGQQVTLRCSPISGHKSVSWYQQVLGQGPQFIFQYYEKEERGRGNFPDRFSARQFPNYSSELNVNALLLGDSALYLCASSLAGGLAGELFFGEGSRLTVL.

V and J are TRBV24-1 and TRBJ2-3, with 12 bases matching TRBD2. This CDR3 has 15 residues. Germline CDR1 and CDR2: KGHDR and SFDVKD. Trimming took 5 bases from V and 6 from J; bases not matched to a gene: 5. CDR3 in amino acids: CATSGTSGGRDTQYF. The CDR3 DNA reads as TGTGCCACCAGTGGTACTAGCGGGGGGCGGGATACGCAGTATTTT.

This clonotype is medium-sized in the sample. The J gene is TRBJ2-5, the V gene TRBV20-1; no reliable D call. V was cut by 6 bases and J by 5 bases, with 22 bases left in between. CDR3 length: 15 amino acids. Germline V gives CDR1 DFQATT, CDR2 SNEGSKA (reference sequence). CDR3 region: CSALTRAHALETQYF. The CDR3 DNA reads TGCAGTGCCCTAACCCGGGCCCATGCACTCGAGACCCAGTACTTC.

The rearrangement joins TRBV14 to TRBJ1-2, with unresolved D. Trimming took off 4 bases at V and 7 bases at J, with 13 bases between the two ends. The CDR3 contains 13 residues. Looked up from germline, CDR1 is SGHDN and CDR2 is FVKESK. CDR3 sequence reads: CASSPRGASGYTF. The CDR3 nucleotides read TGTGCCAGCAGCCCCAGAGGTGCGTCTGGCTACACCTTC.

CDR3 region: CASSLAGTARAEQFF. DNA of the CDR3: TGTGCCAGCAGCTTGGCCGGGACAGCCCGGGCTGAGCAGTTCTTC. The J gene is TRBJ2-1, the V gene TRBV5-6; 7 bases fit TRBD1. With V trimmed by 0 bases and J by 9 bases, 9 bases remained unmatched. Germline CDR1 and CDR2: SGHDT and YYEEEE. The CDR3 is 15 amino acids. Using reference TRBV5-6 and TRBJ2-1 for the parts outside the CDR3, the full variable domain is DAGVTQSPTHLIKTRGQQVTLRCSPKSGHDTVSWYQQALGQGPQFIFQYYEEEERQRGNFPDRFSGHQFPNYSSELNVNALLLGDSALYLCASSLAGTARAEQFFGPGTRLTVL.

The chain links TRBV7-2 to TRBJ2-2; 9 bases are shared with TRBD2. The V gene's germline CDR1 is SGHTA and CDR2 FQGNSA. The CDR3 sequence is 16 residues long. The V segment lost 4 bases and the J segment 2 bases; nucleotides outside the gene matches: 5. CDR3 protein: CASSWDSGRNTGELFF. CDR3 sequence (DNA): TGTGCCAGCAGCTGGGATAGCGGGAGAAACACCGGGGAGCTGTTTTTT. Supplemented by reference TRBV7-2 and TRBJ2-2, the full variable domain reads GAGVSQSPSNKVTEKGKDVELRCDPISGHTALYWYRQSLGQGLEFLIYFQGNSAPDKSGLPSDRFSAERTGGSVSTLTIQRTQQEDSAVYLCASSWDSGRNTGELFFGEGSRLTVL.

In this sample, this clonotype is medium-sized. The gene calls are TRBV6-1 and TRBJ1-1; the D is unclear. This CDR3 has 13 residues. The V end was cut by 11 bases, the J end by 1 base, with 14 bases between. The germline CDR1 and CDR2 sequences are MNHNS and SASEGT. The CDR3 nucleotides read TGTGCCGGATGGGGTGCAGCGAACACTGAAGCTTTCTTT. Amino acid sequence: CAGWGAANTEAFF.

V gene TRBV5-1 combines with J gene TRBJ1-2; TRBD1 might be the D (6 bases). V lost 2 bases and J 7 bases, leaving 18 bases between the germline ends. CDR3 size: 15 residues. Germline CDR1 reads SGHRS; CDR2 reads YFSETQ. This CDR3 reads CASSFSTGRDIGYTF. The CDR3 nucleotides are TGCGCCAGCAGCTTCTCGACGGGGAGGGACATTGGCTACACCTTC.

V gene TRBV11-2 combines with J gene TRBJ2-5; D is undetermined. The CDR3 length is 15 residues. The V end lost 5 bases, the J end lost 5 bases, and 18 bases lay between the germline ends. The germline CDR1 and CDR2 sequences are SGHAT and FQNNGV. The CDR3, as DNA: TGTGCCAGCAGCCCAAGAGGTCCCACTGGGGAGACCCAGTACTTC. Translated: CASSPRGPTGETQYF.

J is TRBJ2-4 and V is TRBV27; D remains unclear. V was shortened by 7 bases and J by 0 bases, with 16 bases between the two germline ends. Germline V gives CDR1 MNHEY, CDR2 SMNVEV (reference sequence). The CDR3 length is 16 residues. Here the CDR3 reads CASNPLAELAKNIQYF. CDR3 bases: TGTGCCAGCAACCCACTGGCAGAGCTAGCCAAAAACATTCAGTACTTC.